This T cell receptor (beta chain) was captured in a study of blood T cell repertoires in COVID-19. Background on the study: Collection of acute and convalescent COVID-19 samples took place in the United States, Italy and Spain. PBMCs, B-cell-depleted T cells, or T cells were the source of the cDNA or gDNA that made up the material.

Study processing details: The assay estimated nucleated cells by amplifying reference gene primers. The table came from immunoSEQ multiplex PCR; TCRdb's copy has only in-frame clones and leaves some out. The DNA gave D and trimming, while V, J and clone size come from that table. Of about 240,000 clones listed, around 90% are singletons. This clone appeared a few times. CDR3 length: 13 amino acids. Unmatched junction bases numbered 3, after V lost 4 bases and J lost 9 bases. From germline, CDR1 is SQVTM and CDR2 ANQGSEA. The sequence was collected from a man between 60 and 70 years old who had recovered from COVID-19. The sample comprised peripheral blood. The chain combines TRBV29-1 with TRBJ1-6, with 10 bases identical to TRBD1. CDR3: CSVGRDRGSPLHF. CDR3 DNA sequence: TGCAGCGTTGGCCGGGACAGGGGTTCACCCCTCCACTTT.